The 9 T cell receptor beta chains below were found in one sample sequenced in a study of CD8+ T cells in alopecia areata. Sequencing used cDNA as its template, made by extracting RNA and reverse transcribing it. Only in-frame clones appear in the TCRdb table, and some are missing; sequencing was by immunoSEQ multiplex PCR. The data hold 80,000 to 100,000 clones, with around 38% observed a single time. What was sequenced was CD4+ T cells sorted from blood. The source of these receptors is a human donor with alopecia areata.

This sequence joins TRBV29-1 and TRBJ2-3; TRBD1 matches 8 bases. Germline V gene data show CDR1 as SQVTM and CDR2 as ANQGSEA. There are 14 residues in the CDR3. Losses at the gene ends were 4 bases for V and 0 bases for J; bases not matched to a gene: 3. CDR3 in amino acids: CSVAGTGSTDTQYF. Here the CDR3 DNA reads TGCAGCGTTGCGGGGACAGGTAGCACAGATACGCAGTATTTT.

The chain has TRBV19 and TRBJ2-2; D ambiguous. CDR1 LNHDA and CDR2 SQIVND come from the germline V gene (reference sequence). CDR3 length: 13 amino acids. V was pared by 2 bases and J by 3 bases, with 4 bases between. The CDR3 reads CASSIFDTGELFF. CDR3 bases: TGTGCCAGTAGTATATTCGACACCGGGGAGCTGTTTTTT. Using reference TRBV19 and TRBJ2-2 for the parts outside the CDR3, the full variable domain is DGGITQSPKYLFRKEGQNVTLSCEQNLNHDAMYWYRQDPGQGLRLIYYSQIVNDFQKGDIAEGYSVSREKKESFPLTVTSAQKNPTAFYLCASSIFDTGELFFGEGSRLTVL.

This clone was seen only a few times. The gene calls are TRBV19 and TRBJ2-3; D possibly corresponds to TRBD1 (6 bases). Germline CDR1 and CDR2: LNHDA and SQIVND (reference sequence). Trimming removed 3 bases from V and 5 bases from J, with 9 bases in between. The CDR3 spans 13 residues. CDR3 coding DNA: TGTGCCAGTAGTATGACGGACAGAGATACGCAGTATTTT. Translating it yields CASSMTDRDTQYF.

The chain employs TRBV10-3 and TRBJ2-3; 7 bases agree with TRBD2. Unmatched junction bases numbered 6, after V lost 0 bases and J lost 6 bases. The CDR3 totals 15 residues. Germline V gives CDR1 ENHRY, CDR2 SYGVKD. The CDR3 sequence: CAISESGGVRDTQYF. CDR3 DNA: TGTGCCATCAGTGAGTCGGGAGGGGTCCGGGATACGCAGTATTTT.

CDR3 loop: CASTRRQGNYGYTF. CDR3 coding DNA: TGTGCCAGCACCCGGAGACAGGGGAACTATGGCTACACCTTC. The V and J genes are TRBV28 and TRBJ1-2; TRBD1 matches at 8 bases. With V trimmed by 7 bases and J by 2 bases, 6 bases remained unmatched. This CDR3 contains 14 residues. Germline loops: CDR1 MDHEN, CDR2 SYDVKM.

The sample holds a few counts of this clone. The rearrangement uses TRBV7-2 and TRBJ2-3, with D perhaps matching TRBD2 (5 bases). The ends were cut back, 4 bases at V and 3 bases at J, with 11 bases in the middle. CDR3 length: 14 residues. CDR1 SGHTA and CDR2 FQGNSA come from the germline V gene. The CDR3 protein is CASSSRTATDTQYF. In DNA, the CDR3 is TGTGCCAGCAGCTCGAGGACTGCGACAGATACGCAGTATTTT.

The chain recombines TRBV5-8 with TRBJ1-6; D gene ambiguous. This CDR3 is 15 amino acids long. The germline V gene has CDR1 SGHTS and CDR2 YDEGEE. The germline V and J ends were trimmed by 3 bases and 5 bases, with 12 bases remaining between them. CDR3 in amino acids: CASSSAWVHNSPLHF. The CDR3 bases are TGTGCCAGCAGCTCGGCGTGGGTCCATAATTCACCCCTCCACTTT.

This clone appeared once. This chain connects TRBV5-1 to TRBJ2-5; TRBD2 matches 9 bases. This CDR3 contains 15 residues. Looked up from germline, CDR1 is SGHRS and CDR2 is YFSETQ. The ends lost 3 bases at V and 4 bases at J; junction bases unmatched: 7. CDR3 sequence reads: CASSWVAGESETQYF. Written as DNA, the CDR3 is TGCGCCAGCAGCTGGGTAGCGGGAGAGTCAGAGACCCAGTACTTC.

The genes are TRBV7-9 and TRBJ2-5, with TRBD1 matching 8 bases. CDR1 is SEHNR, CDR2 FQNEAQ, per germline (reference sequence). V shed 4 bases, J shed 3 bases, and the junction held 1 base outside the gene matches. The CDR3 runs to 13 residues. The CDR3 loop reads CASSWTGKETQYF. The CDR3 nucleotides are TGTGCCAGCAGCTGGACAGGGAAAGAGACCCAGTACTTC.